Sequencing of this T cell receptor (beta chain) was carried out in a study of regulatory T cells in long-lasting Graves disease. Whole-study results and caveats: Study of thyroid tissue was not done, with only peripheral blood studied. The study found TRBV28, TRBJ1-2 and TRBJ2-5 favored in persistent disease. Accuracy was perhaps lowered by the small sample size.

The CDR3 is 10 residues long. Germline CDR1 reads MNHEY; CDR2 reads SVGAGI. V dropped 2 bases and J dropped 8 bases, with 0 bases sitting between them. Construction of TCR beta libraries relied on iRepertoire HTBI primers and on Arm-PCR targeting CDR3 regions. From the multiplex PCR reads, TCRdb called clonotypes with MiXCR, one entry per CDR3 protein. Among roughly 400,000 distinct CDR3 sequences, around a fifth were seen once, and the ten largest hold approximately 14%. This sample's time point: persistent/refractory GD, antithyroid drugs over 5 years with positive TRAb. From RNA extracted from PBMCs, the TCR library was made. Roughly 8.4 milliliters of peripheral blood were drawn into EDTA tubes. This clonotype was counted at least ten times. The antigen remains unidentified.

The V gene is TRBV6-5, the J gene TRBJ1-4; D call uncertain. This receptor was identified in a female donor with Graves disease. This specimen consisted of peripheral blood mononuclear cells (PBMCs), obtained when the disease was refractory, from a patient treated with antithyroid drugs. CDR3 in DNA: TGTGCCAGCAGTTACGAAAAACTGTTTTTT. Translating it yields CASSYEKLFF.